Sequencing of this T cell receptor beta chain was carried out in a study of blood T cell repertoires in COVID-19. Sequenced by immunoSEQ multiplex PCR; TCRdb stores in-frame clones only, minus some. Of approximately 300,000 clones in the sample, 85% to 90% were seen once. Everyone who took part was roughly 18 to 95 years old, and they came from 24 US areas. Membership in each cohort depended on participant-reported clinical history. Sequencing input: PBMCs or T cells enriched from blood (not recorded which). The TCR sequence derives from a woman aged 18-29 years who had recovered from COVID-19.

The CDR3 DNA is TGTGCCTGGAGTCACTTTCGGGGTAGCTATGGCTACACCTTC. This codes for CAWSHFRGSYGYTF. This rearrangement joins TRBV30 to TRBJ1-2; D uncertain. CDR3 length equals 14 residues. CDR1 and CDR2 from the germline V gene are GTSNPN and SVGIG (reference sequence). Trimming removed 2 bases at V and 4 bases at J, with 14 bases between.